Each of the 19 T cell receptor beta chains below was sequenced from the same sample in a study of cytomegalovirus exposure and HLA in healthy donors (dated by TCRdb to the late 2010s). The library relied on the immunoSEQ multiplex PCR assay. For the multiplex PCR, a mixture combining 60 forward primers for TCR Vbeta segments and 13 reverse primers for TCR Jbeta segments was used. The table was pulled from immuneACCESS by TCRdb, which kept in-frame rearrangements only. Such tables lose some clones; where checked, under half of the loss comes from unresolved V genes, and the rest has no known cause. This sample holds some 170,000 clones; just under 80% were observed only once. In total, the top ten clones hold roughly 9.7% of the sample. The sample taken for sequencing was PBMCs. The receptors shown here come from a man between 18 and 29 years old in good health and CMV-seropositive.

J is TRBJ2-5 and V is TRBV5-1, with D tentatively TRBD1 (6 bases). Trimming shortened V by 4 bases and J by 7 bases, and 17 bases separated the two germline ends. CDR1 and CDR2 from the germline V gene are SGHRS and YFSETQ. CDR3 size: 14 residues. CDR3 sequence: CASSVQGSPGTQYF. The CDR3 coding sequence is TGCGCCAGCAGCGTCCAGGGGAGTCCAGGGACCCAGTACTTC.

The CDR3 sequence is CASSTGQGLRAFF. DNA for the CDR3: TGTGCCAGTAGTACCGGACAGGGTCTGAGAGCTTTCTTT. V and J are TRBV19 and TRBJ1-1, with TRBD1 matching 8 bases. The germline V gene has CDR1 LNHDA and CDR2 SQIVND (reference sequence). The CDR3 extends over 13 amino acids. Trimming at V came to 4 bases and at J to 10 bases, leaving 8 bases not matched to a gene.

The CDR3: CASRATGSGNEQFF. CDR3 nucleotide sequence: TGTGCCAGCAGGGCAACAGGGTCGGGCAATGAGCAGTTCTTC. The chain carries TRBV28 and TRBJ2-1; possible D gene TRBD1, 6 bases. V lost 6 bases and J 6 bases, leaving 15 bases between the germline ends. The CDR3 extends over 14 amino acids. Looked up from germline, CDR1 is MDHEN and CDR2 is SYDVKM.

The rearrangement links TRBV28 to TRBJ2-3, with D possibly being TRBD2 (5 bases). The germline CDR1 and CDR2 sequences are MDHEN and SYDVKM. Trimming cost V 5 bases and J 7 bases, with 16 bases left between them. This CDR3 has 14 amino acids. The chain's CDR3 is CASSPAPDSYTQYF. In DNA form, the CDR3 reads TGTGCCAGCAGTCCCGCCCCGGACTCTTATACGCAGTATTTT.

In this sample, this clone turned up a few times. The J gene is TRBJ2-2, the V gene TRBV7-2; the D is unclear. The germline V gene has CDR1 SGHTA and CDR2 FQGNSA. V gave up 7 bases and J gave up 6 bases, with 9 bases separating them. This CDR3 has 12 amino acids. The CDR3 loop is CASIPPAGELFF. The CDR3 DNA follows: TGTGCCAGCATCCCTCCGGCCGGGGAGCTGTTTTTT.

This chain connects TRBV2 to TRBJ2-5, with a weak D call TRBD1 (5 bases). The DNA end favors TRBJ2-7, so the J call may be wrong. From germline, CDR1 is SNHLY and CDR2 FYNNEI. The CDR3 covers 15 residues. The CDR3 sequence is CASSGLTDSRYEQYF. The DNA for the CDR3 is TGTGCCAGCAGTGGATTAACAGACAGCCGCTACGAGCAGTACTTC.

The rearrangement joins TRBV5-1 to TRBJ1-2, with 8 bases identical to TRBD1. The CDR3 loop spans 13 amino acids. Germline lookup yields CDR1 SGHRS and CDR2 YFSETQ. V gave up 0 bases and J gave up 8 bases; unmatched junction bases: 3. As DNA, the CDR3 is TGCGCCAGCAGCTTGGGCAGGGGGCAGGGCTACACCTTC. Translated, it gives CASSLGRGQGYTF.

The J gene is TRBJ1-1, the V gene TRBV2, with D possibly TRBD1 on 5 matching bases. The CDR3 has 15 amino acids. Trimming took off 3 bases at V and 3 bases at J, with 14 bases between the two ends. Germline CDR1 and CDR2: SNHLY and FYNNEI. CDR3 sequence reads: CASSDREGRYTEAFF. CDR3 bases: TGTGCCAGCAGTGACAGGGAGGGACGGTACACTGAAGCTTTCTTT.

The CDR3 spells CASSYLGGRNNEQFF. The CDR3, as DNA: TGTGCCAGCAGTTACTTGGGGGGGAGAAACAATGAGCAGTTCTTC. The V call is TRBV6-6, the J call TRBJ2-1, with 7 bases lining up with TRBD2. The V segment lost 1 base and the J segment 5 bases; nucleotides outside the gene matches: 5. This CDR3 is 15 amino acids long. The V gene's germline CDR1 is MNHNY and CDR2 SVGAGI (reference sequence).

The chain links TRBV27 to TRBJ2-3, with D perhaps TRBD2 (5 bases). The CDR3 loop spans 16 amino acids. Germline V gene sequence: CDR1 MNHEY, CDR2 SMNVEV (reference sequence). V lost 3 bases and J 0 bases, leaving 13 bases between the germline ends. The CDR3 DNA follows: TGTGCCAGCAGTTTGGAGGACGACTCTAGCACAGATACGCAGTATTTT. It encodes CASSLEDDSSTDTQYF.

This chain uses TRBV2 with TRBJ1-2; D is unclear. Per the germline V gene, CDR1 is SNHLY and CDR2 is FYNNEI. The CDR3 has 12 amino acids. V was cut by 7 bases and J by 5 bases, with 11 bases left in between. Here the CDR3 DNA reads TGTGCCAGCAAGCCGGAGGGATATGGCTACACCTTC. It specifies CASKPEGYGYTF.

A single count supports this clone. CDR3 sequence: CASSTGQGDFRAFF. CDR3 bases: TGTGCCAGCAGCACGGGACAGGGCGATTTTAGAGCTTTCTTT. The V call is TRBV7-3, the J call TRBJ1-1; TRBD1 aligns across 9 bases. V gave up 5 bases and J gave up 10 bases; unmatched junction bases: 11. The CDR3 contains 14 residues. The germline gives CDR1 SGHTA, CDR2 FQGTGA.

V usage is TRBV5-1 and J usage is TRBJ1-3, with no clear D. The V end lost 0 bases, the J end lost 3 bases, and 13 bases lay between the germline ends. The CDR3 covers 16 residues. CDR1 and CDR2 from the germline V gene are SGHRS and YFSETQ. The CDR3 bases are TGCGCCAGCAGCTTGGTTTATCGGGGAAGTGGAAACACCATATATTTT. This translates into CASSLVYRGSGNTIYF.

The chain carries TRBV5-1 and TRBJ1-4; D ambiguous. The CDR3 length is 12 residues. Germline V gene data show CDR1 as SGHRS and CDR2 as YFSETQ. V was trimmed by 0 bases and J by 8 bases, leaving 5 bases between them. The CDR3 spells CASSLAGEKLFF. The CDR3 DNA follows: TGCGCCAGCAGCTTGGCCGGGGAAAAACTGTTTTTT.

CDR3 in DNA: TGTGCCAGCAGCTTTGGCAGCCAAGAGACCCAGTACTTC. This translates into CASSFGSQETQYF. The V gene is TRBV5-6, the J gene TRBJ2-5; no firm D call. V was trimmed by 2 bases and J by 1 base, leaving 6 bases between them. Germline CDR1 reads SGHDT; CDR2 reads YYEEEE. The CDR3 is 13 amino acids.

The rearrangement links TRBV9 to TRBJ1-2, with 7 bases fitting TRBD1. The CDR3 runs to 15 residues. The V gene's germline CDR1 is SGDLS and CDR2 YYNGEE. The V gene end was trimmed by 4 bases and the J gene end by 5 bases; junction bases not matched to a gene: 11. Here the CDR3 reads CASSPSGDSNYGYTF. The CDR3, as DNA: TGTGCCAGCAGCCCTTCCGGGGACAGCAATTATGGCTACACCTTC.

The genes are TRBV6-1 and TRBJ2-6, with 9 bases identical to TRBD1. V lost 3 bases, J lost 2 bases, and 2 bases stayed unmatched. Germline CDR1 and CDR2: MNHNS and SASEGT. The CDR3 runs 16 residues. The DNA for the CDR3 is TGTGCCAGCAGTGATACAGGGGGCGCTGGGGCCAACGTCCTGACTTTC. It codes for CASSDTGGAGANVLTF.

The gene calls are TRBV4-2 and TRBJ2-7; perhaps TRBD2 as D (7 bases). V lost 1 base, J lost 6 bases, and 19 bases lay in between. Germline CDR1 LGHNA, CDR2 YNFKEQ. The CDR3 has 16 amino acids. The CDR3 reads CASSQVTLVGGREQYF. In DNA, the CDR3 is TGTGCCAGCAGCCAAGTTACACTAGTGGGGGGGCGCGAGCAGTACTTC.

This rearrangement joins TRBV9 to TRBJ2-1, with TRBD2 matching over 10 bases. Per germline, CDR1 SGDLS and CDR2 YYNGEE. The CDR3 runs 16 residues. Trimming took 0 bases from V and 10 from J; bases not matched to a gene: 10. The CDR3 spells CASSVALGLALGEQFF. The DNA for the CDR3 is TGTGCCAGCAGCGTAGCTTTGGGACTAGCGCTAGGGGAGCAGTTCTTC.